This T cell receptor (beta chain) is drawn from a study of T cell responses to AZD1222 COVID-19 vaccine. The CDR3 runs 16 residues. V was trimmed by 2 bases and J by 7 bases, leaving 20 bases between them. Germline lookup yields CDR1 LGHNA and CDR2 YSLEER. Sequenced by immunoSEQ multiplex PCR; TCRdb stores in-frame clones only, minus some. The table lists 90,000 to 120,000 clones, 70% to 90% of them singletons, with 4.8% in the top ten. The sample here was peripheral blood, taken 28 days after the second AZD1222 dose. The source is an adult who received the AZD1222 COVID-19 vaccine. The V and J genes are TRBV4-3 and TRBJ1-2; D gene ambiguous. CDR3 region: CASSQNSGPLLGGYTF. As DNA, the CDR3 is TGCGCCAGCAGCCAAAACAGTGGCCCCCTCCTTGGTGGCTACACCTTC.